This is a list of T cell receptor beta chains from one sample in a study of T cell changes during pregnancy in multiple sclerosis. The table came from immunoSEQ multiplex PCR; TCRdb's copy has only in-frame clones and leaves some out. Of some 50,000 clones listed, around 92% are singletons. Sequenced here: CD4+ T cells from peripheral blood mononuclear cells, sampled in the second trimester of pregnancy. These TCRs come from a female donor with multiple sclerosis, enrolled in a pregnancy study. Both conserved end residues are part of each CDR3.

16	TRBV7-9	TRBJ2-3	CASSSQRERDTDTQYF
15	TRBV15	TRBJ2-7	CATSRDRGSSAEQYF
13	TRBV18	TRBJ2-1	CATPGLANDEQFF
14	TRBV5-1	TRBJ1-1	CASSPSGTATEAFF
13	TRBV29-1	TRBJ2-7	CSVEGAGTYEQYF
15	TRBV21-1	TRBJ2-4	CASSKGGDTKNIQYF
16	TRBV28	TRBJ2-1	CASSFLLAGGNNEQFF
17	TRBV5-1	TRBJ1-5	CASSLWTGGYSNQPQHF
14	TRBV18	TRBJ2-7	CASSPRTGWDEQYF
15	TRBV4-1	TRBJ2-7	CASSQSLGQFYEQYF
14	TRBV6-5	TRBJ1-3	CASTQTGHGGTIYF
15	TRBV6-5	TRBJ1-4	CASSYQVAVGEKLFF
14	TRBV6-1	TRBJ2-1	CASRYSGRFNEQFF
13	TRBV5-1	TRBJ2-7	CASSLQEGYEQYF
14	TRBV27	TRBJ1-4	CASSYGRGGEKLFF
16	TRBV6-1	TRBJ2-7	CASSERGLLSSYEQYF
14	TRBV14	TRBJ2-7	CASSSSQVSYEQYF
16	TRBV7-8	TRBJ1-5	CASSLSGILSNQPQHF
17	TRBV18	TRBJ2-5	CASSRGTSGGIQETQYF
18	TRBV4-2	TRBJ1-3	CASSQEHRVGATGNTIYF
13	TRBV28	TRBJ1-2	CASSLGTGIGYTF
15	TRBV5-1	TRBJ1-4	CASSPGQATNEKLFF
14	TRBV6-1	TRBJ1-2	CASSETGVAYGYTF
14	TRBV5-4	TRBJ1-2	CASSPETGSYGYTF
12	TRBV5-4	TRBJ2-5	CASSPDRETQYF
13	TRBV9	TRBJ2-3	CASSVGGTDTQYF
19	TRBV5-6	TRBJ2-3	CASSAPGLATTPSTDTQYF
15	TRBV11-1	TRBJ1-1	CASRETGAKNTEAFF
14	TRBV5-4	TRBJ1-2	CASSLPTGNYGYTF
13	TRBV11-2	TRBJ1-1	CASSSYRVSEAFF
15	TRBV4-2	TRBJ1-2	CASSQDYKGDYGYTF
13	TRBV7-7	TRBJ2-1	CASSRGRGDEQFF
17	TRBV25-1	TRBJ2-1	CASSDYLTSGSGNEQFF
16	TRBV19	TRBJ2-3	CASSIKGPGKTDTQYF
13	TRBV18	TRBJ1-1	CASSRGQGAEAFF
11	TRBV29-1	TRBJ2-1	CSPGTNNEQFF
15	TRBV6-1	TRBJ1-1	CASTNRVGLSTEAFF
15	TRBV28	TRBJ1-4	CASSDGTRTNEKLFF
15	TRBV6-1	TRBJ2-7	CASHQSGTGTYEQYF
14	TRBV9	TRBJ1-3	CASSVGGGGNTIYF
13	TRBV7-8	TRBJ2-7	CASSLGAHREQYF
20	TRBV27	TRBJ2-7	CASSDSFHMGAGKFWNEQYF